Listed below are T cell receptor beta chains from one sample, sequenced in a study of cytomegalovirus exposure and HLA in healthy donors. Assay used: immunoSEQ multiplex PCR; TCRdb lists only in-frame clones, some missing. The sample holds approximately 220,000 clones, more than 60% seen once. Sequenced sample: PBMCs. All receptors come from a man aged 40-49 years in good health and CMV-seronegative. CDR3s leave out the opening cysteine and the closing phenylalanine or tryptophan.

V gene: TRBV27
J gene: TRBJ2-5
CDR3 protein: ASSVRDRGQETQY

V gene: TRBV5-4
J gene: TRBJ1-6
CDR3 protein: ASSFEGQGRNSPLH

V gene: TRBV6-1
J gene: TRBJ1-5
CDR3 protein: ASKITPNQPQH

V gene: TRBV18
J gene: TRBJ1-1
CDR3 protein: ASSPPSDSNTEAF

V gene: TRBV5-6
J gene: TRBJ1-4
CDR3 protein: ASSPHYYNEKLF

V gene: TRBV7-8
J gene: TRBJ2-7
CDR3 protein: ASSLAHTQAFYEQY

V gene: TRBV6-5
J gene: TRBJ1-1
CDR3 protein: ASSYSRVNTEAF

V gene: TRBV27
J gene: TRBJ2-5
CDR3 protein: ASSFVGAGEETQY

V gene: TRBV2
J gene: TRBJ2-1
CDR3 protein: ASSGESSSYNEQF

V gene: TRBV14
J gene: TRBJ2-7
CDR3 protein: ASSQDSTYEQY

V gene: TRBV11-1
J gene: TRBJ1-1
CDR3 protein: ASSMQEGWTTEAF

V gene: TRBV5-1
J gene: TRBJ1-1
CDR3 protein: ASSFRGPLNTEAF

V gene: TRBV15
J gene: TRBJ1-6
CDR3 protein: ATSRGWAGGTYNSPLH

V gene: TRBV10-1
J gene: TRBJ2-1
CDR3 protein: ASSESTSQGTSYNEQF

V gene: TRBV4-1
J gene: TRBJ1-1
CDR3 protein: ASSQESGYTEAF

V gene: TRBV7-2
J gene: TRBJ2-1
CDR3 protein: ASSSVASEQF

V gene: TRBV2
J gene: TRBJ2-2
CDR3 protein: ASSLTGATGELF

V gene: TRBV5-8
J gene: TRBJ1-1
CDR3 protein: ARPRTDNLNTEAF

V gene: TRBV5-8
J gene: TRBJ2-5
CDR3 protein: ASSSRQGARETQY

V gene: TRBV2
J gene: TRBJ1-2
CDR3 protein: ASGRRDRGGDGYT

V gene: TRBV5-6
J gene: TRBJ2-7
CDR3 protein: ASSLIDSYEQY

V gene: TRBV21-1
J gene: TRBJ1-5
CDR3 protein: ASSPGDSGVNQPQH

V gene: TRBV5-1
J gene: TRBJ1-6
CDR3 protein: ASSLVGLYNSPLH

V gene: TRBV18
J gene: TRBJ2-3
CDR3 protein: ASSPQGATSTDTQY

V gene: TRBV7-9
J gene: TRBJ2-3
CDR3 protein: ASSGRRLGTDTQY

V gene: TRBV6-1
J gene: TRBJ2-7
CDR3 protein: ASSGTGTSRYEQY

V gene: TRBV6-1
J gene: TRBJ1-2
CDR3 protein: ASSIDRGAGYT

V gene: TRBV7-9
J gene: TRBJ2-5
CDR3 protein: ATPIGGSLLQETQY

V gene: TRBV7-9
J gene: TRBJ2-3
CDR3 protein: ASSSDYPDTQY

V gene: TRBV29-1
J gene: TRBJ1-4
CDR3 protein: SARLHGLNNEKLF

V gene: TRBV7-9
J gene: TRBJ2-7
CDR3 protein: ASSPSTGTGRRLY

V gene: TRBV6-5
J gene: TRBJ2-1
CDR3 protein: ASSQDSYNEQF

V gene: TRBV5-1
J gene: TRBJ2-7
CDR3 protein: ASSLEWRGSLHEQY

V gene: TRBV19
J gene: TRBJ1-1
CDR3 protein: ASSNRRGAF

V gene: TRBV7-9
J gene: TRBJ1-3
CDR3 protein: ASSKQGSTGNTIY

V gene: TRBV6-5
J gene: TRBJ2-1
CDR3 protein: ASSDPGHHEQF

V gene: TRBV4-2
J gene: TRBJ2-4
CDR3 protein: ASSPRGERNNIQY

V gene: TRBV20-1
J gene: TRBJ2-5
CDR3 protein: SAVSQETQY

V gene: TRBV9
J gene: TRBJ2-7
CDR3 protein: ASSPRVGGGADEQY

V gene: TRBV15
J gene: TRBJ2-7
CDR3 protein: ATSRPGNNRGVNEQY

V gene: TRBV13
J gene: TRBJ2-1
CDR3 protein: ASSLGLSLGQGYNEQF

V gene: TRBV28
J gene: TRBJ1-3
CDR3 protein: ASQAGGLRGNTIY

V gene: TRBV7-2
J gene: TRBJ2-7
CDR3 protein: ASSLNHYEQY

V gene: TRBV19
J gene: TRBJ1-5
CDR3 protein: ASSIGGDQPQH

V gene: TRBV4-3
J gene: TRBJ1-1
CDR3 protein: ASSEYLGQGGTEAF

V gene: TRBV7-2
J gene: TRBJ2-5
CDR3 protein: ASSLRGLARETQY

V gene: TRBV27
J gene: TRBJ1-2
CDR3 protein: ASRTPGQLTYT

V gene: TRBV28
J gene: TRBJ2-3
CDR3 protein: ASRETRPVWDTQY

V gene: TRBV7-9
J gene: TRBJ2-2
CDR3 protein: ASSLGTGGELF

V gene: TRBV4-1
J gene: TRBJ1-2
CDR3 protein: ASSQARGSVYGYT

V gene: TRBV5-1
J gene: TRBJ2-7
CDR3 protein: ASSDTGSTSYEQY

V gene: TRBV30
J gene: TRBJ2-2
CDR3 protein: AWRRQDLRTGELF

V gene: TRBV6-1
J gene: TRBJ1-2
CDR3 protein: ASSDPGQGYGYT

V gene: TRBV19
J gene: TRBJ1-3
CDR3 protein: ASRGGNPGNTIY

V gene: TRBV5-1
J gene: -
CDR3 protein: ASSQPPSYEQY

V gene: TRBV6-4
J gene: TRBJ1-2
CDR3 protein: PLRVGYT

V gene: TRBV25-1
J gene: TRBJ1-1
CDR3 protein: ASSAYMTGGRSTEAF